The clone carrying this T cell receptor (beta chain) was detected ten times or more. Its specificity is unknown. The data were taken from a study of T cells after yellow fever vaccination. Conversion of TCR transcripts into cDNA relied on 5'RACE template switching, which added a universal primer site and UMIs. A single record per CDR3 protein comes from TCRdb applying MiXCR to the 5' RACE reads. The sample lists 150,000 or so distinct CDR3 sequences; less than 9% were seen once. Study findings and constraints: Among primary-vaccination clones, most reappeared after the booster, at roughly 95% for CD4 and under 90% for CD8. Secondary responses were weaker yet peaked faster, day 5 versus 15. Relatively few clonotypes were ones that appeared in both CD4 and CD8 compartments.

V was cut by 5 bases and J by 2 bases, with 16 bases left in between. This CDR3 comprises 16 residues. Germline V CDR1 and CDR2: SGHTA, FQGNSA. This clonotype was sampled from a man aged 18 to 29 who received the YFV17D yellow fever vaccine. This chain connects TRBV7-2 to TRBJ2-1; TRBD2 might be the D (6 bases). The sequenced sample was CD4+ T cells sorted from PBMCs, obtained 4 to 6 days after the first yellow fever vaccination. The CDR3 loop is CASSPVWGLTYNEQFF. CDR3 bases: TGTGCCAGCAGCCCAGTGTGGGGACTTACCTACAATGAGCAGTTCTTC.